This is a list of T cell receptor beta chains from one sample in a study of identical twins. Using its own MiXCR run on the 5' RACE reads, TCRdb lists one record per CDR3 protein. Altogether approximately 1.8 million distinct CDR3 sequences are present, more than 30% being singletons, with the ten largest covering roughly 0.3%. What was sequenced was cord blood. The origin of the receptors is a newborn girl in good health. Both conserved end residues are part of each CDR3. D genes are given only for firm matches. Size is stated for part of the rows, as once, few or many counts, or as a class when the clone is expanded.

NA,TRBV6-6,TRBJ1-4,NA,TGTGCCAGCAGCGCTTTAACTAATGAAAAACTGTTTTTT,CASSALTNEKLFF
NA,TRBV3-1,TRBJ2-5,NA,TGTGCCAGCAGCCAAGTGGGACGGTATTCGGAGACCCAGTACTTC,CASSQVGRYSETQYF
TRBD2,TRBV2,TRBJ2-3,few,TGTGCCAGCAGTGAAAGGACTAGTGAACGAGATACGCAGTATTTT,CASSERTSERDTQYF
NA,TRBV3-1,TRBJ1-1,few,TGTGCCAGCAGCCAAGATCAGGAGAACACTGAAGCTTTCTTT,CASSQDQENTEAFF
NA,TRBV7-9,TRBJ2-2,NA,TGTGCCAGCAGACGAGTAGTGTCCCCCACCGGGGAGCTGTTTTTT,CASRRVVSPTGELFF
TRBD2,TRBV5-1,TRBJ2-5,NA,TGCGCCAGCAGCTTGAGAGGCGGGGGTGCTTTCCAAGAGACCCAGTACTTC,CASSLRGGGAFQETQYF
TRBD2,TRBV20-1,TRBJ2-1,many,TGCAGTGGCTCGTCGCGGGGGGGAGGGAATGAGCAGTTCTTC,CSGSSRGGGNEQFF
NA,TRBV15,TRBJ2-5,few,TGTGCCACCAGCAGAGGACTGCAAGAGGCCCAGTACTTC,CATSRGLQEAQYF
TRBD1,TRBV7-9,TRBJ1-1,NA,TGTGCCAGCAGCTTTTCGGACAGGCTCACTGAAGCTTTCTTT,CASSFSDRLTEAFF
TRBD2,TRBV2,TRBJ2-4,NA,TGTGCCAGCAGTACCGGGACTAGCGGGATCTTAGCCAAAAACATTGAGTACTTC,CASSTGTSGILAKNIEYF
NA,TRBV7-9,TRBJ2-7,NA,TGTGCCAGCAGCTTAGGTGACAGCAATGAGCAGTACTTC,CASSLGDSNEQYF
NA,TRBV12-3/TRBV12-4,TRBJ2-7,NA,TGTGCCAGCAGTTTAGATCTACAGGGTAAAACCTACGAGCAGTACTTC,CASSLDLQGKTYEQYF
TRBD1,TRBV5-4,TRBJ1-6,NA,TGTGCCAGCAGCGCGGGACTAGGGGGCTATCTCCACTTT,CASSAGLGGYLHF
NA,TRBV2,TRBJ1-2,many,TGTGCCAGCAGTCTGGGGCTAGGGGATGGCTACACCTTC,CASSLGLGDGYTF
NA,TRBV20-1,TRBJ1-2,NA,TGCAGTGCTAGAGTTCTGGTGCATGGCTACACCTTC,CSARVLVHGYTF
TRBD2,TRBV7-2,TRBJ2-1,NA,TGTGCCAGCAGCGTAATCGGGTCGGGGGGTGAGCAGTTCTTC,CASSVIGSGGEQFF
NA,TRBV6-1,TRBJ1-1,NA,TGTGCCAGCAGTGAATCTGTACAACTGAACACTGAAGCTTTCTTT,CASSESVQLNTEAFF
NA,TRBV6-5,TRBJ1-4,NA,TGTGCCAGCAGTTACGGGCGGGGGGCGAAAGGGGAAAAACTGTTTTTT,CASSYGRGAKGEKLFF
NA,TRBV7-7,TRBJ1-4,NA,TGTGCCAGCAGCACCTTGACAGGACCCAATGAAAAACTGTTTTTT,CASSTLTGPNEKLFF
NA,TRBV5-1,TRBJ2-5,NA,TGCGCCAGCAGCTTGTCTTGGAGAGGGCTCGAAGAAGAGACCCAGTACTTC,CASSLSWRGLEEETQYF
TRBD2,TRBV5-1,TRBJ2-3,NA,TGCGCCAGCGCCCGTTCTCACGGGGGGGATTCTGGCGGAGGAGATACGCAGTATTTT,CASARSHGGDSGGGDTQYF
NA,TRBV3-1,TRBJ1-6,NA,TGTGCCAGCAGCCCCTTCATTCATTCACCCCTCCACTTT,CASSPFIHSPLHF
NA,TRBV20-1,TRBJ2-1,NA,TGCAGTGCTAGTTTCCGGGGGGCAGTATTCGATGAGCAGTTCTTC,CSASFRGAVFDEQFF
NA,TRBV6-1,TRBJ1-5,few,TGTGCCAGCTTTGGGAGTAGCAATCAGCCCCAGCATTTT,CASFGSSNQPQHF
TRBD1,TRBV10-3,TRBJ1-1,NA,TGTGCCACCCAGACAGGGGGGAACACTGAAGCTTTCTTT,CATQTGGNTEAFF
TRBD1,TRBV20-1,TRBJ2-7,NA,TGCAGTGCTGTAGACAGGGGACCCTACGAGCAGTACTTC,CSAVDRGPYEQYF
NA,TRBV5-6,TRBJ1-4,few,TGTGCCAGCAGCTTGGGGAACAAGGATGAAAAACTGTTTTTT,CASSLGNKDEKLFF
TRBD2,TRBV18,TRBJ2-1,few,TGTGCCAGCTCACCACTCCTCGGGGGGAAGAATGAGCAGTTCTTC,CASSPLLGGKNEQFF
NA,TRBV5-1,TRBJ1-4,few,TGCGCCAGCAGCTTGGCCGGTTCAGGGGCGACTAATGAAAAACTGTTTTTT,CASSLAGSGATNEKLFF
TRBD2,TRBV6-2/TRBV6-3,TRBJ2-1,NA,TGTGCCAGCAGTTTTAGCGGGGTGGCCTACAATGAGCAGTTCTTC,CASSFSGVAYNEQFF